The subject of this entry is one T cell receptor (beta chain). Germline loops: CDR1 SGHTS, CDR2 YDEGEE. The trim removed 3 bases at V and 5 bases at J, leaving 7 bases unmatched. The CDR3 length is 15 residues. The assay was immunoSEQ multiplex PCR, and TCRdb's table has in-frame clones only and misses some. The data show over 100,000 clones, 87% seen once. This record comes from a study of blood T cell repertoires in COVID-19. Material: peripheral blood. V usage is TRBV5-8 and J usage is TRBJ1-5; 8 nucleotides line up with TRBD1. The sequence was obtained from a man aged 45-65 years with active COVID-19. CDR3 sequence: CASSWTGRGDQPQHF. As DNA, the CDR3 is TGTGCCAGCAGCTGGACAGGGAGAGGGGATCAGCCCCAGCATTTT. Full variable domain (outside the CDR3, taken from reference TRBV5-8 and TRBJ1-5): EAGVTQSPTHLIKTRGQQATLRCSPISGHTSVYWYQQALGLGLQFLLWYDEGEERNRGNFPPRFSGRQFPNYSSELNVNALELEDSALYLCASSWTGRGDQPQHFGDGTRLSIL.